This TCR beta chain was observed in a study of T cells after posttransplantation cyclophosphamide. Clones were sequenced by immunoSEQ multiplex PCR, and TCRdb holds only the in-frame ones, with some missing. The table lists some 43,000 clones, with no singletons. This related bone marrow graft donor gave peripheral blood on the day of marrow donation. The length of the CDR3 is 14 residues. The V end was cut by 6 bases, the J end by 2 bases, with 10 bases between. Per the germline V gene, CDR1 is MNHNY and CDR2 is SVGAGI (reference sequence). The sample holds many counts of this clone. Its antigen is not known. Findings of the study overall: TRB overlap between skin or GI tissue T cells and blood was limited. After PTCy, TRB diversity resembled that of CNI/methotrexate controls. Donor CD8+ memory clones often dominated recipient blood repertoires at later times.

The gene calls are TRBV6-6 and TRBJ1-4, with unresolved D. The material sequenced was PBMCs. The source of this sequence is a man aged 35 to 55 in good health, CMV-negative, and a related stem cell transplant donor. CDR3 residues: CASSWRATNEKLFF. As DNA, the CDR3 is TGTGCCAGCAGCTGGCGGGCGACTAATGAAAAACTGTTTTTT.